A single sample gave rise to the 12 T cell receptor beta chains below, sequenced in a study of persistence of HIV-infected CD4 T cells. These TCRs' antigens remain unknown. Anti-CD3/anti-CD28 beads served as a nonspecific positive control stimulus. Sorting of responding CD4+ T cells relied on upregulated CD40 ligand together with CD69. Sequencing used immunoSEQ version 4 in survey mode. Method: immunoSEQ multiplex PCR; TCRdb's copy keeps in-frame clones and lacks some. Of fewer than 45,000 clones in the sample, roughly 90% were seen once. Specimen: CD4+ T cells sorted from PBMCs after approximately 20-hour stimulation, collected from a patient who received antiretroviral therapy. Every receptor here comes from an adult woman with HIV who was CMV-seropositive.

The chain recombines TRBV30 with TRBJ1-3, with D possibly being TRBD1 (6 bases). Germline V gene lookup returns CDR1 GTSNPN and CDR2 SVGIG (reference sequence). Trimming removed 4 bases at V and 2 bases at J, with 12 bases between. This CDR3 comprises 14 residues. DNA of the CDR3: TGTGCCTGGAATCAGGGGATTACTGGAAACACCATATATTTT. Translated: CAWNQGITGNTIYF.

The count of this clone is one. The chain recombines TRBV18 with TRBJ2-1, with 10 bases matching TRBD1. The length of the CDR3 is 14 residues. The J segment lost 1 base and the V segment lost 8 bases, leaving 2 bases of the junction unmatched. CDR1 and CDR2 (germline): KGHSH, LQKENI. This CDR3 reads CASGGQGSYNEQFF. The DNA of the CDR3 is TGTGCCAGCGGGGGACAGGGGTCCTACAATGAGCAGTTCTTC.

The chain carries TRBV9 and TRBJ1-6, with D perhaps TRBD1 (6 bases). The CDR3 runs to 14 residues. V was cut by 1 base and J by 7 bases, with 9 bases left in between. Germline V gene sequence: CDR1 SGDLS, CDR2 YYNGEE. The CDR3 loop reads CASSVTGSNSPLHF. The DNA for the CDR3 is TGTGCCAGCAGCGTAACAGGGTCCAATTCACCCCTCCACTTT.

The gene calls are TRBV30 and TRBJ1-6; D unresolved. V dropped 3 bases and J dropped 0 bases, with 9 bases sitting between them. CDR1 GTSNPN and CDR2 SVGIG come from the germline V gene (reference sequence). The CDR3 has 15 amino acids. The CDR3 DNA reads TGTGCCTGGAGAGTTCCCATCTCCTATAATTCACCCCTCCACTTT. It yields the protein CAWRVPISYNSPLHF. Based on the CDR3 plus reference TRBV30 and TRBJ1-6, the full variable domain is SQTIHQWPATLVQPVGSPLSLECTVEGTSNPNLYWYRQAAGRGLQLLFYSVGIGQISSEVPQNLSASRPQDRQFILSSKKLLLSDSGFYLCAWRVPISYNSPLHFGNGTRLTVT.

This chain links TRBV6-5 with TRBJ2-7, with D perhaps given as TRBD1 or TRBD2 (5 bases each). The V gene's germline CDR1 is MNHEY and CDR2 SVGAGI. V lost 5 bases and J 2 bases, leaving 13 bases between the germline ends. The CDR3 is 14 amino acids. The DNA for the CDR3 is TGTGCCAGCAGTCGGTTGAGGGGCCCCTACGAGCAGTACGTC. Translation: CASSRLRGPYEQYV.

This chain connects TRBV27 to TRBJ1-2; D gene ambiguous. V was clipped by 1 base and J by 4 bases, with 10 bases between them. Per the germline V gene, CDR1 is MNHEY and CDR2 is SMNVEV (reference sequence). This CDR3 has 14 amino acids. The CDR3, as DNA: TGTGCCAGCAGTTTATTCCGGGGATCCTATGGCTACACCTTC. This sequence encodes CASSLFRGSYGYTF.

The rearrangement uses TRBV30 and TRBJ2-5; 7 bases align to TRBD2. CDR1 and CDR2 (germline): GTSNPN, SVGIG (reference sequence). V lost 0 bases, J lost 5 bases, and 6 bases stayed unmatched. The CDR3 has 14 residues. The CDR3, as DNA: TGTGCCTGGAGTGTGGGGGGGTCCTGGGAGACCCAGTACTTC. As protein: CAWSVGGSWETQYF.

The chain links TRBV9 to TRBJ2-6; D assignment may be TRBD1 or TRBD2 (5 bases each). This CDR3 is built from 15 residues. Germline V gene lookup returns CDR1 SGDLS and CDR2 YYNGEE. V lost 3 bases to trimming and J lost 0 bases, with 7 bases between them. The CDR3 loop reads CASSAGASGANVLTF. The DNA for the CDR3 is TGTGCCAGCAGCGCCGGGGCCTCTGGGGCCAACGTCCTGACTTTC.

This sequence joins TRBV29-1 and TRBJ1-4; D is unclear. The germline CDR1 and CDR2 sequences are SQVTM and ANQGSEA. Trimming took 1 base from V and 10 from J, leaving 4 bases between them. The CDR3 spans 10 residues. CDR3 nucleotide sequence: TGCAGCGTTGAAGCTGGAAAACTGTTTTTT. This codes for CSVEAGKLFF. The complete variable domain, with remaining parts taken from reference TRBV29-1 and TRBJ1-4, reads SAVISQKPSRDICQRGTSLTIQCQVDSQVTMMFWYRQQPGQSLTLIATANQGSEATYESGFVIDKFPISRPNLTFSTLTVSNMSPEDSSIYLCSVEAGKLFFGSGTQLSVL.

The genes are TRBV6-6 and TRBJ1-1; D perhaps matches TRBD1 (5 bases). The germline gives CDR1 MNHNY, CDR2 SVGAGI (reference sequence). V was cut by 6 bases and J by 4 bases, with 15 bases left in between. The CDR3 consists of 14 residues. For the CDR3, the DNA is TGTGCCAGCAGACCGCCGGGGGAAGGCACTGAAGCTTTCTTT. This sequence encodes CASRPPGEGTEAFF.

The chain combines TRBV30 with TRBJ1-6; 8 positions match TRBD1. Looked up from germline, CDR1 is GTSNPN and CDR2 is SVGIG (reference sequence). V gave up 0 bases and J gave up 9 bases; unmatched junction bases: 13. The CDR3 covers 17 residues. This CDR3 is CAWSVQLGTGSTSPLHF. In DNA, the CDR3 is TGTGCCTGGAGTGTACAATTGGGGACAGGTAGTACTTCACCCCTCCACTTT.

The chain combines TRBV7-3 with TRBJ1-1; D possibly corresponds to TRBD1 (5 bases). There are 14 residues in the CDR3. V was trimmed by 5 bases and J by 1 base, leaving 11 bases between them. Germline-derived CDR1 and CDR2 are SGHTA and FQGTGA. The CDR3 bases are TGTGCCAGCAGCCCGGGGGGAGCGAACACTGAAGCTTTCTTT. This sequence encodes CASSPGGANTEAFF.